This T cell receptor (beta chain) was documented in a study of blood T cell repertoires in COVID-19 (dated by TCRdb to between 2020 and 2021). Broadly, across the study: Samples from collaborators originated in the United States, Italy and Spain and spanned both the acute and convalescent phases of COVID-19. The material from the prospective study consisted of cDNA or gDNA derived from T cells, B-cell-depleted T cells, or PBMCs. The dataset comprised deeply sampled blood TCRbeta repertoires from subjects exposed to, actively infected with, or recovered from COVID-19. A freely available public database, intended as a resource for researchers studying the immune response to SARS-CoV-2, is where the repertoires were released. The samples were drawn from the first 160 participants of the ongoing ImmuneRACE study and from 950 to 1,500 subjects provided by 6 global collaborators. Sample metadata almost always included a de-identified subject ID, COVID-19 status, age in years and sex. Where available, HLA class I and class II types were obtained from metadata supplied by the sample provider rather than from assay-based typing.

In the case of this clone: Its antigen is unknown. Base qualities are not recorded, but no much larger clone differs from it by a single base.

Collaborating institutions collected whole blood in K2EDTA tubes following their own protocols. Collaborator samples were shipped for TCRbeta analysis as frozen whole blood, isolated PBMCs, or DNA extracted from either sample type. The immunoSEQ Assay, a bias-controlled multiplex PCR, was used to amplify TCRbeta CDR3 regions from genomic DNA. On the authors' methods: The number of nucleated cells in each sample was estimated from the amplification of reference gene primers within the assay. To quantify the absolute abundance of each unique TCRbeta CDR3 rearrangement, sequence reads were collapsed and filtered. For each sample, productive Simpson clonality was calculated as the square root of Simpson's diversity index across productive rearrangements. TCRdb retrieved this table from immuneACCESS and kept in-frame rearrangements only. Not all clones are present; in checked studies, unresolved V genes account for under half, and no reason is known for the remainder. D and trimming were read from the DNA, whereas the V and J calls and clone size are those reported in that table. Present in this sample are 190,000 or so clones, around 85% of which were seen just once. In total, the top ten clones hold 0.65% to 0.95% of the sample.

Broad study findings and their caveats: How much clinical and demographic metadata was included differed by source and by participant, and the metadata was provided uncurated.

The source of this sequence is a woman aged 70 to 79 with acute or convalescent COVID-19. The sequenced sample was peripheral blood.

The CDR3 region reads CASSLAGERSYEQYF. The DNA sequence reads TGCGCCAGCAGCTTGGCCGGCGAGCGGTCCTACGAGCAGTACTTC. This chain joins TRBV5-1 to TRBJ2-7, with a weak D call of TRBD2 (5 bases match). V and J are truncated by 0 bases and 1 base respectively, leaving an intervening sequence of 11 bases. Including the terminal cysteine and phenylalanine, the CDR3 comprises 15 residues. The retained sequence is limited to the CDR3, 45 bases, with the frame set at the first base. Per the germline V gene, SGHRS is the CDR1 and YFSETQ is the CDR2.